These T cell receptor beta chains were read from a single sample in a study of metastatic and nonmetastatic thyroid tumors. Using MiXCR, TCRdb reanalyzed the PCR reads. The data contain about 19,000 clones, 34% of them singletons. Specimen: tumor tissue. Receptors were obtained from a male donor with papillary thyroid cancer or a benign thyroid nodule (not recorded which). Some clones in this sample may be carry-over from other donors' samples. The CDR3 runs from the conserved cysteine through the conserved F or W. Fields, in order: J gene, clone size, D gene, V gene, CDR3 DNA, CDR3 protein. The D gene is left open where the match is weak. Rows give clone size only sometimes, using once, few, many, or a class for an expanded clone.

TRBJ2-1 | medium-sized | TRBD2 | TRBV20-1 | TGCAGTGCTAGAGAGGGGAGGTCTAGCGGGAGGGTTGAGCAGTTCTTC | CSAREGRSSGRVEQFF
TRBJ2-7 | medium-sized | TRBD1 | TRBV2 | TGTGCCAGCACGAGGACAGGAGGCTCTTACGAGCAGTACTTC | CASTRTGGSYEQYF
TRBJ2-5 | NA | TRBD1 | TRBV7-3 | TGTGCCAGCAGCTCCCTAGGGGGCGAGGGAGAGACCCAGTACTTC | CASSSLGGEGETQYF
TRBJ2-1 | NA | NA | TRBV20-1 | TGCAGTGCTAGAGATCTTCGTGGGGACAACAATGAGCAGTTCTTC | CSARDLRGDNNEQFF
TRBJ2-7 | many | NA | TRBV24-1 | TGTGCCACCAGTGATTTGGGGGACAAAGAACAGTACTTC | CATSDLGDKEQYF
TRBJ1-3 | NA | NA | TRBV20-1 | TGCAGTGCTTCGGGGACCGCTGGAAACACCATATATTTT | CSASGTAGNTIYF
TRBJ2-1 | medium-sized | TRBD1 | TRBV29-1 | TGCACTATTGGGACAGGTTATCCGAATGAGCAGTTCTTC | CTIGTGYPNEQFF
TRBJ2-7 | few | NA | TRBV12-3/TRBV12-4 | TGTGCCAGCAGTTTTTACGGACGGTACGAGCAGTACTTC | CASSFYGRYEQYF
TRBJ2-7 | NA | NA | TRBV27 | TGTGCCAGCAGATCTGGACAGTCCCGACAGTACTTC | CASRSGQSRQYF
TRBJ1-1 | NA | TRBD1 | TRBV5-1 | TGCGCCGGCATCCGTGCCGGGACAGGTATAAACACTGAAGCTTTCTTT | CAGIRAGTGINTEAFF
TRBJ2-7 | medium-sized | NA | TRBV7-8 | TGTGCCAGCACCGCCCGAGGCAGGGAATACGAGCAGTACTTC | CASTARGREYEQYF
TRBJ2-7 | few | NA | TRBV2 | TGTGCCAGCAGATCCCACGGGTGTCCCTACGAGCAGTACTTC | CASRSHGCPYEQYF
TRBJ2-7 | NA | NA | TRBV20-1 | TGCAGTGCTCCAGACACCTCCTACGAGCAGTACTTC | CSAPDTSYEQYF
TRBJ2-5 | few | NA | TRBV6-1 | TGTGCCAGCTCGGTCACATGGGAGTTGGAGACCCAGTACTTC | CASSVTWELETQYF
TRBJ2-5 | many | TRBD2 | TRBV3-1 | TGTGCCAGCAGCCAAGAGCCCAGCGGGAGGGCCGAGACCCAGTACTTC | CASSQEPSGRAETQYF
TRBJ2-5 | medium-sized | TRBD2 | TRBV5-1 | TGCGCCAGCAGCTTGGACGGTAGCGGGAGGTCGGAGACCCAGTACTTC | CASSLDGSGRSETQYF
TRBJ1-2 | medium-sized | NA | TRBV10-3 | TGTGCCATCAGTGAGTCGGTGGGTCTCAACTATGGCTACACCTTC | CAISESVGLNYGYTF